The rows below give T cell receptor beta chains drawn from one sample of a study of cytomegalovirus exposure and HLA in healthy donors. Clones were sequenced by immunoSEQ multiplex PCR, and TCRdb holds only the in-frame ones, with some missing. The sample includes approximately 150,000 clones, about two thirds of them seen just once. The specimen sequenced was PBMCs. The receptor set was obtained from a human donor in good health. The CDR3 runs from the conserved cysteine through the conserved F or W. D genes are given only for firm matches. Clone size appears in some rows only: once, few, many, or a class for an expanded clone.

TRBV19	NA	TRBJ2-1	few	TGTGCCAGTAGGGGTAGCGGACCCGATGAGCAGTTCTTC	CASRGSGPDEQFF
TRBV2	TRBD1	TRBJ1-1	few	TGTGCCAGCAGTGAGAACAGGGGAGGTGAAGCTTTCTTT	CASSENRGGEAFF
TRBV29-1	NA	TRBJ1-1	NA	TGCAGCGACACCGGGGAGGGGAGGGGCACTGAAGCTTTCTTT	CSDTGEGRGTEAFF
TRBV7-3	NA	TRBJ2-6	NA	TGTGCCAGCAGCTCTCCCGTAACAGCTGGGGCCAACGTCCTGACTTTC	CASSSPVTAGANVLTF
TRBV6-5	NA	TRBJ1-1	NA	TGTGCCAGCAGTTACGGACAAGCAAACACTGAAGCTTTCTTT	CASSYGQANTEAFF
TRBV20-1	NA	TRBJ2-7	few	TGCAGTGGACAGCACCTAGGCGAGCAGTACTTC	CSGQHLGEQYF
TRBV4-1	TRBD1	TRBJ1-6	few	TGCGCCAGCAGCCAAGGAGCAGGGGGTAACCTTTTGAGAGGTAATTCACCCCTCCACTTT	CASSQGAGGNLLRGNSPLHF
TRBV18	NA	TRBJ1-2	NA	TGTGCCAGCTCACCTACAGGGTCTAATGGCTACACCTTC	CASSPTGSNGYTF
TRBV5-1	TRBD1	TRBJ2-5	NA	TGCGCCAGCAGCATCGGACAGGGTCAAGAGACCCAGTACTTC	CASSIGQGQETQYF
TRBV11-3	NA	TRBJ1-4	NA	TGTGCCAGCAGCCAGTCGGAGAGAGAAAAACTGTTTTTT	CASSQSEREKLFF
TRBV7-2	NA	TRBJ1-5	NA	TGTGCCAGCAGCCTAGGACAGTATCAGCCCCAGCATTTT	CASSLGQYQPQHF
TRBV7-9	TRBD1	TRBJ1-2	NA	TGTGCCAGCAGCCCAGCAGGGACAGGGAAAGGCTACACCTTC	CASSPAGTGKGYTF
TRBV7-8	TRBD1	TRBJ2-7	NA	TGTGCCAGCAGCCTTCCCGGGACAGGGGTAAACGAGCAGTACTTC	CASSLPGTGVNEQYF
TRBV5-4	TRBD1	TRBJ1-4	NA	TGTGCCAGCAGCAATGACAGGGTTAATGAAAAACTGTTTTTT	CASSNDRVNEKLFF
TRBV7-2	NA	TRBJ2-3	NA	TGTGCCAGCAGCTTTCAACAAGATACGCAGTATTTT	CASSFQQDTQYF
TRBV13	NA	TRBJ2-2	NA	TGTGCCAGCAGCTTAGTGGTCTCGGGAGAGCTGTTTTTT	CASSLVVSGELFF
TRBV10-3	TRBD1	TRBJ1-4	NA	TGTGCCATCAGTGATGTTGGGACAGGGGGTGCAACTAATGAAAAACTGTTTTTT	CAISDVGTGGATNEKLFF
TRBV9	TRBD2	TRBJ2-2	NA	TGTGCCAGCAGCGTCGCGCCCTTCGGACTAGCGGGGGGGCGTACCGGGGAGCTGTTTTTT	CASSVAPFGLAGGRTGELFF
TRBV30	TRBD2	TRBJ2-7	NA	TGTGCCTGGAGTGTGGGAGGGTCCAACTACGAGCAGTACTTC	CAWSVGGSNYEQYF
TRBV6-4	NA	TRBJ2-5	NA	TGTGCCAGCAGTGCGGGGAAGAGAGAGACCCAGTACTTC	CASSAGKRETQYF
TRBV7-9	TRBD1	TRBJ1-5	NA	TGTGCCAGCAGCGCCGGGACAGGGGGCCTGCCCCAGCATTTT	CASSAGTGGLPQHF
TRBV9	TRBD2	TRBJ2-3	once	TGTGCCAGCAGCGGAGGACTAGCGGGGGCCACAGATACGCAGTATTTT	CASSGGLAGATDTQYF
TRBV5-1	TRBD2	TRBJ2-1	NA	TGCGCCAGCAGCTACCAACCGGGACTAGCGGGGGGGAATCGCAATGAGCAGTTCTTC	CASSYQPGLAGGNRNEQFF
TRBV5-1	TRBD1	TRBJ1-4	NA	TGCGCCAGCAGCGAGACAGGGGGTGAAAAACTGTTTTTT	CASSETGGEKLFF
TRBV25-1	TRBD1	TRBJ2-2	NA	TGTGCCAGCAGTGATATGACAGGGATAGTAGGTACCGGGGAGCTGTTTTTT	CASSDMTGIVGTGELFF
TRBV7-6	TRBD1	TRBJ1-1	few	TGTGCCAGCAGCTCGACATACACGGGACAGATGAACACTGAAGCTTTCTTT	CASSSTYTGQMNTEAFF
TRBV19	NA	TRBJ1-2	NA	TGTGCCAGTAAGGTCGGTGGGGGGAACTATGGCTACACCTTC	CASKVGGGNYGYTF
TRBV2	TRBD1	TRBJ1-6	NA	TGTGCCAGCAGAGGGGACAGCAATAATTCACCCCTCCACTTT	CASRGDSNNSPLHF
TRBV27	TRBD1	TRBJ2-5	NA	TGTGCCAGCAGTCCGACAGGGACGAAAGAGACCCAGTACTTC	CASSPTGTKETQYF
TRBV6-1	TRBD1	TRBJ1-2	NA	TGTGCCAGCAGTGAAGCCCTTTTTGAGACAGGGGACAATGGCTACACCTTC	CASSEALFETGDNGYTF
TRBV19	TRBD1	TRBJ2-1	NA	TGTGCCAGTACCCAAGGGCCTGACAGGGGCTGGAACAATGAGCAGTTCTTC	CASTQGPDRGWNNEQFF
TRBV7-7	TRBD1	TRBJ2-1	NA	TGTGCTAGCAGCTCCGGGACAGGGTCTGAGCAGTTCTTC	CASSSGTGSEQFF
TRBV7-9	NA	TRBJ1-5	NA	TGTGCCAGCAGCTTGGGAGGGAGTCAGCCCCAGCATTTT	CASSLGGSQPQHF
TRBV4-1	TRBD1	TRBJ2-7	many	TGCGCCAGCAGCCAAGATCCTCGGGACAGCGCCTACGAGCAGTACTTC	CASSQDPRDSAYEQYF
TRBV6-1	NA	TRBJ1-1	NA	TGTGCCAGCAGGATCCAAGGGGGCACTGAAGCTTTCTTT	CASRIQGGTEAFF
TRBV5-1	TRBD1	TRBJ2-7	NA	TGCGCCAGCAGCCGCACAGGGGATTCTAACGAGCAGTACTTC	CASSRTGDSNEQYF
TRBV7-8	NA	TRBJ2-7	NA	TGTGCCAGCAGCTTAGGTAGAACCCCCTACGAGCAGTACTTC	CASSLGRTPYEQYF
TRBV29-1	NA	TRBJ2-3	NA	TGCAGCGTTGGTGGGGGCCCAGATACGCAGTATTTT	CSVGGGPDTQYF
TRBV5-6	NA	TRBJ2-5	NA	TGTGCCAGCAGCCCCCGTTTGGGGGCGGGGGAGCAGTACTTC	CASSPRLGAGEQYF
TRBV5-1	NA	TRBJ1-1	NA	TGCGCCAGCAGAGGGGGGGCACAGGGCGCCTGTGAAGCTTTCTTT	CASRGGAQGACEAFF
TRBV30	NA	TRBJ2-5	NA	TGTGCCTGGAGTGTACTAGGTCTAAAAGAGACCCAGTACTTC	CAWSVLGLKETQYF
TRBV7-2	NA	TRBJ1-3	NA	TGTGCCAGCAGCTTAGTCCCGGGGACTGGAAACACCATATATTTT	CASSLVPGTGNTIYF
TRBV6-6	NA	TRBJ2-1	NA	TGTGCCAGCAGTACCAGTAACAATGAGCAGTTCTTC	CASSTSNNEQFF
TRBV21-1	NA	TRBJ2-2	NA	TGTGCCAGCAGCCTCAAGGAGGGGACTAGCGGGGGGGCCTCCGGGGAGCTGTTTTTT	CASSLKEGTSGGASGELFF
TRBV29-1	NA	TRBJ1-3	few	TGCAGCGCCCAGGGATTCTCTGGAAACACCATATATTTT	CSAQGFSGNTIYF
TRBV14	NA	TRBJ2-7	NA	TGTGCCAGCAGCCAAGATAGGGGGGGCGTGTACGAGCAGTACTTC	CASSQDRGGVYEQYF